The 10 T cell receptor beta chains listed next were all sequenced from one sample in a study of T cell changes during pregnancy in multiple sclerosis. The assay was immunoSEQ multiplex PCR, and TCRdb's table has in-frame clones only and misses some. The data show 40,000 to 60,000 clones, 85% to 95% seen once. Sequencing used CD4+ T cells from peripheral blood mononuclear cells, obtained before pregnancy. Every receptor here comes from a female donor with multiple sclerosis, enrolled in a pregnancy study.

The chain links TRBV19 to TRBJ1-2; D gene ambiguous. Germline values: CDR1 LNHDA, CDR2 SQIVND (reference sequence). The CDR3 sequence is 14 residues long. V lost 7 bases to trimming and J lost 4 bases, with 16 bases between them. The DNA of the CDR3 is TGTGCCAGTAAATGGGGAGGACGGACCTATGGCTACACCTTC. It yields the protein CASKWGGRTYGYTF.

This sequence joins TRBV2 and TRBJ2-2, with 10 bases matching TRBD1. Unmatched junction bases numbered 3, after V lost 6 bases and J lost 5 bases. The CDR3 is 14 amino acids. From germline, CDR1 is SNHLY and CDR2 FYNNEI. The DNA of the CDR3 is TGTGCCAGCAGGACAGGGGGCTCGACCGGGGAGCTGTTTTTT. This codes for CASRTGGSTGELFF.

This chain uses TRBV19 with TRBJ2-1; D is perhaps TRBD2 (5 bases). The CDR3 loop spans 14 amino acids. Trimming shortened V by 4 bases and J by 7 bases, and 14 bases separated the two germline ends. The germline gives CDR1 LNHDA, CDR2 SQIVND (reference sequence). Here the CDR3 DNA reads TGTGCCAGTAGTACCGCGGGCCGGGGAAATGAGCAGTTCTTC. Translation: CASSTAGRGNEQFF.

Only one count was recorded for this clone. This chain connects TRBV2 to TRBJ2-7, with 7 bases aligning to TRBD2. Looked up from germline, CDR1 is SNHLY and CDR2 is FYNNEI. This CDR3 region has 16 residues. The V segment lost 2 bases and the J segment 3 bases; nucleotides outside the gene matches: 10. The CDR3 DNA follows: TGTGCCAGCAGTGAATCTGTGGGAGGGCATTACTACGAGCAGTACTTC. Translated: CASSESVGGHYYEQYF.

This rearrangement joins TRBV5-5 to TRBJ2-2; D might be TRBD1 (6 bases). The germline gives CDR1 SGHKS, CDR2 YYEKEE (reference sequence). Deletions cut 2 bases from V and 1 base from J, with 12 bases between. This CDR3 comprises 16 residues. The CDR3 coding sequence is TGTGCCAGCAGCTTTTACTCGACAGGGAACACCGGGGAGCTGTTTTTT. It codes for CASSFYSTGNTGELFF.

V usage is TRBV4-1 and J usage is TRBJ2-7; 11 bases agree with TRBD2. CDR3 length: 15 residues. J gave up 3 bases and V 2 bases, and 3 bases lay outside the gene matches. Per the germline V gene, CDR1 is MGHRA and CDR2 is YSYEKL. The CDR3 coding sequence is TGCGCCAGCAGCCAACCGACTAGCGGGAACTACGAGCAGTACTTC. This gives the protein CASSQPTSGNYEQYF.

The chain couples TRBV15 to TRBJ2-1, with 7 bases lining up with TRBD1. The V gene end was trimmed by 7 bases and the J gene end by 2 bases; junction bases not matched to a gene: 5. CDR1 LNHNV and CDR2 YYDKDF come from the germline V gene (reference sequence). The CDR3 runs 14 residues. Written as DNA, the CDR3 is TGTGCCACCAACAGGGGCCGGACCTACAATGAGCAGTTCTTC. Protein product: CATNRGRTYNEQFF.

The chain employs TRBV13 and TRBJ2-5; a possible D gene is TRBD1 (7 bases). CDR3 size: 15 residues. From germline, CDR1 is PRHDT and CDR2 FYEKMQ (reference sequence). V lost 4 bases and J 4 bases, leaving 16 bases between the germline ends. The CDR3 region is CASSSRGVSGETQYF. The CDR3 DNA follows: TGTGCCAGCAGCTCCAGGGGGGTCAGTGGAGAGACCCAGTACTTC. Looking up the rest from reference TRBV13 and TRBJ2-5 gives the full variable domain: AAGVIQSPRHLIKEKRETATLKCYPIPRHDTVYWYQQGPGQDPQFLISFYEKMQSDKGSIPDRFSAQQFSDYHSELNMSSLELGDSALYFCASSSRGVSGETQYFGPGTRLLVL.

This sequence joins TRBV6-1 and TRBJ1-5; no clear D gene. The V end lost 7 bases, the J end lost 7 bases, and 20 bases lay between the germline ends. The germline V gene has CDR1 MNHNS and CDR2 SASEGT. The CDR3 length is 15 residues. The CDR3 region has the DNA TGTGCCAGCACCAGAGGCGTCCCTGGAGGACAGCCCCAGCATTTT. This translates into CASTRGVPGGQPQHF.

The rearrangement links TRBV21-1 to TRBJ2-7; TRBD2, the table's D call, lacks a check against the DNA. TRBV21-1 is noted as a pseudogene. The CDR3 is made up of 14 amino acids. The CDR3 sequence is CASSKRADTYEQYF. The CDR3 nucleotides read TGTGCCAGCAGCAAGAGAGCGGATACCTACGAGCAGTACTTC.